This TCR beta chain was identified in a study of T cells in Graves' hyperthyroidism and ophthalmopathy. Regarding the study as a whole: With a median lead of approximately six months before onset, the model predicted ophthalmopathy.

The CDR3 loop spans 20 amino acids. The V gene lost 0 bases and the J gene lost 10 bases, with 34 bases spanning the gap. CDR1 is SGHNT and CDR2 is YYREEE in the germline V gene (reference sequence). This clonotype occurred many times. Antigen unknown. Exclusion of patients followed from uncontrolled infection, other autoimmune disease, pregnancy or lactation. RNA transcripts gave rise to amplified TCR beta CDR3 regions. RT-PCR in the first round (using the HTBI primer set) targeted the TCR CDR3. TCRdb re-called the multiplex PCR reads through MiXCR, storing one row per CDR3 protein. The sample comprises over 250,000 distinct CDR3 sequences, around a quarter of which are singletons, and approximately 30% rests with the top ten.

Specimen: blood. V and J are TRBV5-4 and TRBJ2-5; the D call may be TRBD1 or TRBD2 (5 bases each). The clonotype originates from a man aged 40-55 years with Graves' hyperthyroidism that later progressed to Graves' ophthalmopathy. The CDR3 reads CASSLELGRTRTLSNEGQYF. The CDR3 DNA reads TGTGCCAGCAGCTTGGAGCTGGGGCGAACGAGAACCCTATCGAATGAGGGCCAGTACTTC. The full variable domain, with the rest looked up from reference TRBV5-4 and TRBJ2-5, is ETGVTQSPTHLIKTRGQQVTLRCSSQSGHNTVSWYQQALGQGPQFIFQYYREEENGRGNFPPRFSGLQFPNYSSELNVNALELDDSALYLCASSLELGRTRTLSNEGQYFGPGTRLLVL.